This T cell receptor beta chain stems from a study of type 1 and type 2 diabetes patients. Findings and limits, study-wide: Type 2 diabetes and control V and J usage correlated highly, roughly 0.97.

Concerning this clonotype: Its antigen is not identified.

Germline V CDR1 and CDR2: MNHEY, SMNVEV (reference sequence). The V end was cut by 2 bases, the J end by 0 bases, with 10 bases between. The CDR3 runs to 15 residues. PCR was run on genomic DNA. Multiplex PCR with 30 forward and 13 reverse primers amplified the TCR beta CDR3. TCRdb itself ran the multiplex PCR reads through MiXCR, one entry per CDR3 protein. The sample includes about 250,000 distinct CDR3 sequences, around 47% seen only once; the top ten take roughly 15%. This receptor was identified in a man between 18 and 35 years old with type 2 diabetes. The V gene is TRBV27, the J gene TRBJ2-5; no clear D gene. The sequenced material came from peripheral blood mononuclear cells (PBMCs). CDR3 sequence reads: CASSLTPMYQETQYF. Here the CDR3 DNA reads TGTGCCAGCAGTTTAACCCCGATGTACCAAGAGACCCAGTACTTC.